This paragraph reports one TCR beta chain. There are 16 residues in the CDR3. Germline CDR1 is MGHRA and CDR2 is YSYEKL. Germline trimming cut 4 bases from V and 5 bases from J; bases unmatched to any gene: 11. This sample is part of a study of blood T cell repertoires in COVID-19. The repertoire was sequenced with immunoSEQ multiplex PCR; TCRdb's copy has only in-frame clones and lacks some. The sample consists of roughly 400,000 clones, over 75% of them appearing once. The specimen sequenced was PBMCs or T cells enriched from blood (not recorded which). This TCR was recovered from a man aged 30-40 years who had recovered from COVID-19. The chain joins TRBV4-1 to TRBJ2-5, with 9 bases that match TRBD2. CDR3 amino acids: CASSRGGGRADETQYF. CDR3 nucleotides: TGCGCCAGCAGCCGAGGCGGCGGGAGGGCCGACGAGACCCAGTACTTC.